A single sample is the source of the 13 T cell receptor beta chains below, sequenced in a study of control samples from healthy donors and cancer patients. The data were produced by immunoSEQ multiplex PCR, yet TCRdb's version contains in-frame clones alone and is incomplete. The repertoire holds about 50,000 clones, with approximately 92% as singletons. Sequencing input: PBMCs. Source of these receptors: a man in his thirties or forties with colorectal cancer.

The chain combines TRBV27 with TRBJ2-3; no clear D gene. V was pared by 5 bases and J by 8 bases, with 26 bases between. The CDR3 is 17 amino acids. In germline, CDR1 is MNHEY, CDR2 SMNVEV (reference sequence). CDR3 nucleotide sequence: TGTGCCAGCAGTCAAGAAGGTTTTCGGGCTCTGCGTGGTACGCAGTATTTT. This codes for CASSQEGFRALRGTQYF.

The V gene is TRBV21-1, the J gene TRBJ1-4. TRBV21-1 is a pseudogene segment. The CDR3 is made up of 14 amino acids. The CDR3 sequence is CASSKDGDLEKLFF. The CDR3 region has the DNA TGTGCCAGCAGCAAAGATGGGGATCTCGAAAAACTGTTTTTT.

The genes are TRBV5-1 and TRBJ1-2; D gene ambiguous. V shed 2 bases and J shed 4 bases, with 12 bases lying between them. The CDR3 contains 14 residues. Germline-derived CDR1 and CDR2 are SGHRS and YFSETQ. CDR3 loop: CASSLNDGTYGYTF. DNA for the CDR3: TGCGCCAGCAGCTTAAACGACGGCACCTATGGCTACACCTTC.

The chain uses TRBV5-4 and TRBJ1-2, with D possibly matching TRBD1 (6 bases). CDR1 and CDR2 from the germline V gene are SGHNT and YYREEE (reference sequence). The CDR3 is made up of 13 amino acids. Trimming removed 0 bases at V and 6 bases at J, with 9 bases between. In nucleotides, the CDR3 is TGTGCCAGCAGCTTGGCAGGGGCAGATGGCTACACCTTC. It specifies CASSLAGADGYTF.

This chain joins TRBV6-2 or TRBV6-3 and TRBJ2-7; no clear D gene. V lost 6 bases to trimming and J lost 4 bases, with 13 bases between them. The CDR3 spans 13 residues. Germline V CDR1 and CDR2: MNHEY, SVGEGT. The CDR3 nucleotides read TGTGCCAGCAGCCCGGACGCAGTGTACGAGCAGTACTTC. As protein: CASSPDAVYEQYF.

The chain is built from TRBV5-1 and TRBJ2-3; D unresolved. Germline V gives CDR1 SGHRS, CDR2 YFSETQ. V lost 0 bases to trimming and J lost 2 bases, with 10 bases between them. There are 15 residues in the CDR3. CDR3 nucleotide sequence: TGCGCCAGCAGCTTGGAGAAGACTTTCACAGATACGCAGTATTTT. This gives the protein CASSLEKTFTDTQYF.

The chain carries TRBV4-3 and TRBJ2-6; D may be TRBD2 (6 bases). Germline assignment: CDR1 LGHNA and CDR2 YSLEER. CDR3 size: 20 residues. Trimming pared 0 bases from V and 2 bases from J, leaving 20 bases between. This CDR3 reads CASSQDTPAGALPGANVLTF. CDR3 coding DNA: TGCGCCAGCAGCCAAGATACCCCAGCGGGCGCCCTCCCTGGGGCCAACGTCCTGACTTTC.

The CDR3 sequence: CASSVGQGRNTIYF. The CDR3 region has the DNA TGTGCCAGCAGCGTAGGACAGGGAAGAAACACCATATATTTT. The chain uses TRBV9 and TRBJ1-3, with 7 bases that match TRBD1. The germline V gene has CDR1 SGDLS and CDR2 YYNGEE. The trim removed 0 bases at V and 5 bases at J, leaving 2 bases unmatched. CDR3 length: 14 residues.

The genes are TRBV7-6 and TRBJ2-2, with D possibly being TRBD1 or TRBD2 (5 bases each). Germline V gene lookup returns CDR1 SGHVS and CDR2 FNYEAQ. V was shortened by 3 bases and J by 6 bases, with 11 bases between the two germline ends. CDR3 size: 14 residues. The CDR3 DNA is TGTGCCAGCAGCTTGGGGGTTAGTTCCGGGGAGCTGTTTTTT. Encoded protein: CASSLGVSSGELFF.

The gene calls are TRBV2 and TRBJ1-5; 10 nucleotides align to TRBD1. The CDR3 extends over 17 amino acids. The germline CDR1 and CDR2 sequences are SNHLY and FYNNEI. J was trimmed by 6 bases and V by 2 bases; bases with no gene match: 10. The CDR3 sequence: CASSETRDRGWGQPQHF. CDR3 in DNA: TGTGCCAGCAGTGAAACCCGGGACAGGGGATGGGGTCAGCCCCAGCATTTT.

This chain uses TRBV5-1 with TRBJ2-3; a possible D gene is TRBD1 (6 bases). CDR3 length: 12 amino acids. CDR1 is SGHRS, CDR2 YFSETQ, per germline. Trimming stripped 0 bases from V and 12 bases from J, with 11 bases between. The CDR3 coding sequence is TGCGCCAGCAGCTTGGGGACAGCCCAACAGTATTTT. Translated, it gives CASSLGTAQQYF.

This clone has a handful of counts. The V gene is TRBV6-1, the J gene TRBJ2-6; D uncertain. V was trimmed by 1 base and J by 0 bases, leaving 4 bases between them. Germline V lookup: CDR1 MNHNS, CDR2 SASEGT. The CDR3 is 15 amino acids. The CDR3 DNA is TGTGCCAGCAGTGAAGACAACTCTGGGGCCAACGTCCTGACTTTC. Translation: CASSEDNSGANVLTF.

In nucleotides, the CDR3 is TGCAGTGCTAGTAAAGAGTATAGCAATCAGCCCCAGCATTTT. Its translation: CSASKEYSNQPQHF. The V and J genes are TRBV20-1 and TRBJ1-5; D remains ambiguous. V was cut by 3 bases and J by 0 bases, with 9 bases left in between. CDR1 DFQATT and CDR2 SNEGSKA come from the germline V gene (reference sequence). The CDR3 has 14 residues.